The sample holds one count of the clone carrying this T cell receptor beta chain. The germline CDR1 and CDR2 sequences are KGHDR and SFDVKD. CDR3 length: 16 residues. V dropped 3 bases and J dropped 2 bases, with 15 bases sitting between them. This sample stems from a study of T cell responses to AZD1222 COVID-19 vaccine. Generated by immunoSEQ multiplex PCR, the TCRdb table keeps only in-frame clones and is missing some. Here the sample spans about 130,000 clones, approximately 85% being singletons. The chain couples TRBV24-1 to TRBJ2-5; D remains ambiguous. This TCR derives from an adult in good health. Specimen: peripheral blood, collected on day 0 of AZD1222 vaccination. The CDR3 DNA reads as TGTGCCACCAGTGATCCAACGGAGATGCAGCAAGAGACCCAGTACTTC. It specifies CATSDPTEMQQETQYF.